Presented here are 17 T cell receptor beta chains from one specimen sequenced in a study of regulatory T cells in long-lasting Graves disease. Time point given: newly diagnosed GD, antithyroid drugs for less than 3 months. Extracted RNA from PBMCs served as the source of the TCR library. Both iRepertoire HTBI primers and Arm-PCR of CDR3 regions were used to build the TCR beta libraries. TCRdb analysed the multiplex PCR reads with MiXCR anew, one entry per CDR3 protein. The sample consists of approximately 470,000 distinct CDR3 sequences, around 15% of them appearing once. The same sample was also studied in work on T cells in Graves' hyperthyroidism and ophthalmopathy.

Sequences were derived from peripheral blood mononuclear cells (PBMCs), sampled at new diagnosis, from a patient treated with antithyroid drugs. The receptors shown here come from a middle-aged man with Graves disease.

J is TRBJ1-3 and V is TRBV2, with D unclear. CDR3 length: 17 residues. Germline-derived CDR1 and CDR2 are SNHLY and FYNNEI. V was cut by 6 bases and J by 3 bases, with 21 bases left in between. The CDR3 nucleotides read TGTGCCAGCAGCTCCCGGCTCCTTGGTCCCGATGGAAACACCATATATTTT. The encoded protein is CASSSRLLGPDGNTIYF.

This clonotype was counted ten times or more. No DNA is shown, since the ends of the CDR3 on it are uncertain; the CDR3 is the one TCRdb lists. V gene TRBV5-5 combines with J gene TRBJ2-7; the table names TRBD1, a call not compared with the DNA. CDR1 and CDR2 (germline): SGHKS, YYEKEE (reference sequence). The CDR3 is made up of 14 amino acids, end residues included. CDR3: CASSFGPGLREQYF.

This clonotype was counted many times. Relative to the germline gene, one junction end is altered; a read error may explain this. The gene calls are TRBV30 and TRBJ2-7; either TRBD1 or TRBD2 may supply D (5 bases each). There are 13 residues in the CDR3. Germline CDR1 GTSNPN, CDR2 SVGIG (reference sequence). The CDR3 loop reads CAGGWFGSSEQYF. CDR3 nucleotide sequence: TGTGCCGGGGGTTGGTTCGGGTCCTCCGAGCAGTACTTC.

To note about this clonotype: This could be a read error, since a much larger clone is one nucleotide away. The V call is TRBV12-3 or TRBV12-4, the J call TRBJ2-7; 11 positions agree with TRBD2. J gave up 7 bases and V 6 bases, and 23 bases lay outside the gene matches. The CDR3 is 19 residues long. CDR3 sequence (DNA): TGTGCCAGCAGCGATAGGGGGGGGGTAGCGGGAGGGCCGGGCAATGAGCAGTACTTC. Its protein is CASSDRGGVAGGPGNEQYF.

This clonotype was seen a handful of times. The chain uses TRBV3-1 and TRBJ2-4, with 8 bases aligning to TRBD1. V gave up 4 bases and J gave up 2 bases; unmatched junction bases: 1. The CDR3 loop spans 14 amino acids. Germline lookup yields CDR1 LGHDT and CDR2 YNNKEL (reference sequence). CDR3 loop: CASSRTGPKNIQYF. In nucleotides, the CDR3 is TGTGCCAGCAGCCGGACAGGGCCCAAAAACATTCAGTACTTC.

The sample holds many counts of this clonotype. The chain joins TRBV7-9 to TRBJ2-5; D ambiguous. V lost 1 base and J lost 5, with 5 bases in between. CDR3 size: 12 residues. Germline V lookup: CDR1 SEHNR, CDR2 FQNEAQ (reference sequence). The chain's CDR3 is CASSLVWETQYF. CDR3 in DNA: TGTGCCAGCAGCTTAGTATGGGAGACCCAGTACTTC.

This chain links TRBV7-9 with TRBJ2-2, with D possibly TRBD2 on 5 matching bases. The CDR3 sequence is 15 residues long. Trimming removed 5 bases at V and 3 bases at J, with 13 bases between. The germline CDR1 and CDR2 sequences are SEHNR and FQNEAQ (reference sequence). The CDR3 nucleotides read TGTGCCAGCAGCCGCGGGTTTATGGACACCGGGGAGCTGTTTTTT. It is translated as CASSRGFMDTGELFF.

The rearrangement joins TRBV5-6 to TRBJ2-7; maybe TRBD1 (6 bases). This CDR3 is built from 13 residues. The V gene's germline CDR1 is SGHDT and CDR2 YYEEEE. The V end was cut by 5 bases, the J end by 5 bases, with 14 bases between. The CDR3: CASSDQGFHEQYF. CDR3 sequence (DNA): TGTGCCAGCAGTGACCAGGGGTTCCACGAGCAGTACTTC.

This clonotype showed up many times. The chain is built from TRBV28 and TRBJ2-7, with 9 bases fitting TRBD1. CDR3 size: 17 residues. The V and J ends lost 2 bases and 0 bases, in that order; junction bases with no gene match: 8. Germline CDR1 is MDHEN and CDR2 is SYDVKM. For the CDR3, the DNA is TGTGCCAGCAGTTTACCTTCCGGGACAGGGAGCTCCTACGAGCAGTACTTC. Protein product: CASSLPSGTGSSYEQYF.

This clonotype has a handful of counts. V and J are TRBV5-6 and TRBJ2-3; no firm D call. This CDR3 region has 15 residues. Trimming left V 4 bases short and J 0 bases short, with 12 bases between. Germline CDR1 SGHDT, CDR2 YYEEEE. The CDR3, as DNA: TGTGCCAGCAGCAAAGAAACCGTTAGCACAGATACGCAGTATTTT. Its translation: CASSKETVSTDTQYF.

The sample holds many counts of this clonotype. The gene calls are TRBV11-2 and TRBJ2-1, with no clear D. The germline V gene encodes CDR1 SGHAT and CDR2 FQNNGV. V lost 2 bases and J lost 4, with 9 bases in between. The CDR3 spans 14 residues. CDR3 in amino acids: CASSLRAAYNEQFF. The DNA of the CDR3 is TGTGCCAGCAGCTTACGCGCAGCTTACAATGAGCAGTTCTTC.

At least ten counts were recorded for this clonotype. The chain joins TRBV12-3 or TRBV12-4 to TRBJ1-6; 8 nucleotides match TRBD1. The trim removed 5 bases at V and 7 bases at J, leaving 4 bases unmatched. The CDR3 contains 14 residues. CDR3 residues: CASSTGGTNSPLHF. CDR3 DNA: TGTGCCAGCAGTACAGGGGGAACAAATTCACCCCTCCACTTT.

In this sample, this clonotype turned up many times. In DNA, the CDR3 is TGCGCCAGCAGCTTGGGGCGGCAAATTAATGAGCAGTTCTTC. It is translated as CASSLGRQINEQFF. V is TRBV5-1 and J is TRBJ2-1; D not resolved. This CDR3 is 14 amino acids long. V was cut by 0 bases and J by 7 bases, with 11 bases left in between. Germline V CDR1 and CDR2: SGHRS, YFSETQ.

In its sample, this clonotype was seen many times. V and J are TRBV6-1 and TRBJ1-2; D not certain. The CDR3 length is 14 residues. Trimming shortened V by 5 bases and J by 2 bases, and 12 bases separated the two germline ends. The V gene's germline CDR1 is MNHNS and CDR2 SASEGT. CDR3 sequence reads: CASSTQDGNYGYTF. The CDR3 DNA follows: TGTGCCAGCAGTACTCAGGACGGGAACTATGGCTACACCTTC.

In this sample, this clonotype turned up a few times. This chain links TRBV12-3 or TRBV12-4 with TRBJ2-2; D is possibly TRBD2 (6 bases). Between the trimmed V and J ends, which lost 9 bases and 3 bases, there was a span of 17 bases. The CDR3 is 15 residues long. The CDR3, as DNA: TGTGCCAGTCAAGGTCGCGGGACGTACACCGGGGAGCTGTTTTTT. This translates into CASQGRGTYTGELFF.

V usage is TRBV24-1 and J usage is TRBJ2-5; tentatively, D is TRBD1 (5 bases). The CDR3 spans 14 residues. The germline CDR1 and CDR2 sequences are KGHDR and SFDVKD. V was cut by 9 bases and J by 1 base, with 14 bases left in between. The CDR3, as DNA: TGTGCCACCGGAACAGTTCAGGGCCAAGAGACCCAGTACTTC. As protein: CATGTVQGQETQYF.

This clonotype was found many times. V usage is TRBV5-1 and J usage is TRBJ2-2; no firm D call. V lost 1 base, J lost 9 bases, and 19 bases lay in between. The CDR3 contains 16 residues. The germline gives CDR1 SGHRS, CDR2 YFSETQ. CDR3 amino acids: CASSLNTRPTSRELFF. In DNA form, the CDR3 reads TGCGCCAGCAGCTTGAATACCAGACCAACTTCGAGGGAGCTGTTTTTT.